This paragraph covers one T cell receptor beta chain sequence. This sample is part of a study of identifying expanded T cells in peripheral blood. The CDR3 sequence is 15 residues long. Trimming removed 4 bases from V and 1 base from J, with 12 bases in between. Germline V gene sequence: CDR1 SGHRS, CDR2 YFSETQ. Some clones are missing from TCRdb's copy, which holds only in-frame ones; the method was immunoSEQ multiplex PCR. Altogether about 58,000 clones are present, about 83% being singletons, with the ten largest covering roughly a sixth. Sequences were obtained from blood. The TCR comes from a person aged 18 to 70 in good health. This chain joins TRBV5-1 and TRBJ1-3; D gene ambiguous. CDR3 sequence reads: CASSVDSASGNTIYF. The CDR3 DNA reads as TGCGCCAGCAGCGTGGATTCGGCGTCTGGAAACACCATATATTTT.